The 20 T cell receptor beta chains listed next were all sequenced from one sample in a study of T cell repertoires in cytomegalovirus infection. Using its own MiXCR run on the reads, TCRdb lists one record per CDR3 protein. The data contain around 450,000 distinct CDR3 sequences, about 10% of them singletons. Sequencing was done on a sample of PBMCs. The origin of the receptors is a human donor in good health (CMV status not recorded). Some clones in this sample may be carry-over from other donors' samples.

CDR3 sequence: CSVAQDYEQYF. CDR3 DNA sequence: TGCAGCGTGGCCCAAGATTACGAGCAGTACTTC. The V gene is TRBV29-1, the J gene TRBJ2-7, with D uncertain. The CDR3 has 11 amino acids. Germline values: CDR1 SQVTM, CDR2 ANQGSEA. Trimming removed 6 bases at V and 4 bases at J, with 10 bases between.

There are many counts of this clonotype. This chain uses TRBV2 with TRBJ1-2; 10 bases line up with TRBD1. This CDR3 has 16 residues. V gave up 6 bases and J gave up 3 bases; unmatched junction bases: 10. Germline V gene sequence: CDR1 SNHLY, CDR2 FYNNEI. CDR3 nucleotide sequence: TGTGCCAGCAGCCGGGGGGGACAGGGGACATACTATGGCTACACCTTC. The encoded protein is CASSRGGQGTYYGYTF. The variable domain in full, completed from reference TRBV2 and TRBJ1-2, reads EPEVTQTPSHQVTQMGQEVILRCVPISNHLYFYWYRQILGQKVEFLVSFYNNEISEKSEIFDDQFSVERPDGSNFTLKIRSTKLEDSAMYFCASSRGGQGTYYGYTFGSGTRLTVV.

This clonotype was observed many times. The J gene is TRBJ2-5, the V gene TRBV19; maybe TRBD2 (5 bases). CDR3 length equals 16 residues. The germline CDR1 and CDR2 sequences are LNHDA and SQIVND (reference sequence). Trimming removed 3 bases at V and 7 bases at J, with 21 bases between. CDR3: CASSIGVAVRKATQYF. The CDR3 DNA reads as TGTGCCAGTAGTATCGGGGTCGCAGTCCGAAAGGCGACCCAGTACTTC.

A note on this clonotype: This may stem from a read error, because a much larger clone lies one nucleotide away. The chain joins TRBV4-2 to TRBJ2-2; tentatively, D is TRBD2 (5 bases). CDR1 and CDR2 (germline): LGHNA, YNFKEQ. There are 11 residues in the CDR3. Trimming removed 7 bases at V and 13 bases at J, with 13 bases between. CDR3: CASTSPRVLFF. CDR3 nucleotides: TGTGCCAGCACTTCACCGCGGGTGCTGTTTTTT.

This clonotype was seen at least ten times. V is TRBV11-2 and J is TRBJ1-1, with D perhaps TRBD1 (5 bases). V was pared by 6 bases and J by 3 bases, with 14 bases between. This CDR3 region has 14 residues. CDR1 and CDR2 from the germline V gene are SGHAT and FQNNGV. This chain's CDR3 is CASRRTGVDTEAFF. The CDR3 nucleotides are TGTGCCAGCAGGCGTACAGGAGTTGACACTGAAGCTTTCTTT.

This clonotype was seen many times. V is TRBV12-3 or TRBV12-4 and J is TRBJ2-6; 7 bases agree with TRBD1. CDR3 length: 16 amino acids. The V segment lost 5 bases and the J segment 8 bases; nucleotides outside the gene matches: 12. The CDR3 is CASSGSDRARTNVLTF. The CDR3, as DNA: TGTGCCAGCAGTGGTTCCGACAGGGCTCGGACCAACGTCCTGACTTTC.

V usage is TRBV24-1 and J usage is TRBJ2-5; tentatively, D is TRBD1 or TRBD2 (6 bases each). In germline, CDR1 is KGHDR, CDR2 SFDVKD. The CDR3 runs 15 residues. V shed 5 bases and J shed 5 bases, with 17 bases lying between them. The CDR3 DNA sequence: TGTGCCACCAGTGCGGGGGCAGGCTCGGTGGAGACCCAGTACTTC. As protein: CATSAGAGSVETQYF.

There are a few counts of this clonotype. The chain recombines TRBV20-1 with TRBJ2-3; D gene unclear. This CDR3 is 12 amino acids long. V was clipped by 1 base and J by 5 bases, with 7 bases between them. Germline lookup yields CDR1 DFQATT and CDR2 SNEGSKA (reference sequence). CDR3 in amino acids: CSARVPRDTQYF. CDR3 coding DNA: TGCAGTGCTAGAGTCCCCAGAGATACGCAGTATTTT.

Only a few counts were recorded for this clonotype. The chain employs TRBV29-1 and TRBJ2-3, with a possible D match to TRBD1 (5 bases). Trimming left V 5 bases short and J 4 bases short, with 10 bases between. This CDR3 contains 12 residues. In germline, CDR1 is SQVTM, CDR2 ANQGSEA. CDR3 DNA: TGCAGCGTTCCAGGGATTCCAGATACGCAGTATTTT. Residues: CSVPGIPDTQYF.

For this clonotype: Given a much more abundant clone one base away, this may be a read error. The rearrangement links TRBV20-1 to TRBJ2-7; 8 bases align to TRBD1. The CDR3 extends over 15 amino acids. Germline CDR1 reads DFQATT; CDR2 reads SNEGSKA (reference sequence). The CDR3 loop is CSARPRTGFYYEQNF. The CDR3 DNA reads TGCAGTGCTAGACCCCGGACAGGGTTTTACTACGAGCAGAACTTC.

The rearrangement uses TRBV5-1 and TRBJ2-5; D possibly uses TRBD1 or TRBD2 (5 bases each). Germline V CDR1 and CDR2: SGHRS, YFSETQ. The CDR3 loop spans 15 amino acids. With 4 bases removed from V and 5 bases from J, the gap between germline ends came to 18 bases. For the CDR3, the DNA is TGCGCCAGCAGCGTCCAGGGAGTAGGTGGGGAGACCCAGTACTTC. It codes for CASSVQGVGGETQYF.

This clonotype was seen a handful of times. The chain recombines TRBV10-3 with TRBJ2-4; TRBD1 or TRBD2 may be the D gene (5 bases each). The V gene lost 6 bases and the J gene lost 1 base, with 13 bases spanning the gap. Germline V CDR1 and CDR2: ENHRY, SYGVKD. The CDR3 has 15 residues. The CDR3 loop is CAISRGPGAKNIQYF. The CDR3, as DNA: TGTGCCATCAGCCGGGGACCGGGGGCCAAAAACATTCAGTACTTC.

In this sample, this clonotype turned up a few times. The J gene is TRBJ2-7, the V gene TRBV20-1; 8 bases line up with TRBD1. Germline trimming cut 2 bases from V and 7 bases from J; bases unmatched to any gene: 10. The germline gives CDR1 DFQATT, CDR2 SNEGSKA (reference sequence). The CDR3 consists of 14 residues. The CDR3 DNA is TGCAGTGCTAGAATTCAGGGGGCGTTGAATGAGCAGTACTTC. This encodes CSARIQGALNEQYF.

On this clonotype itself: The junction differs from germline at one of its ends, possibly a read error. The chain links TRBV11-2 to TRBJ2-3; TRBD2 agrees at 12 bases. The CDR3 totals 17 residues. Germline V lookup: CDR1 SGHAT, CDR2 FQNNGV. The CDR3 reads CASSLLLAGGRTATPYF. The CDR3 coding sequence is TGTGCCAGCAGCTTGTTACTAGCGGGAGGCCGCACAGCTACGCCGTATTTT.

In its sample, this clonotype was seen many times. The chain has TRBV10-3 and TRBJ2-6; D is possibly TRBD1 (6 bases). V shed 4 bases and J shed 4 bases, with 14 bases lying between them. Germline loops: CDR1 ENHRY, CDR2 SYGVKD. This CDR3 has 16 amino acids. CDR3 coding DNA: TGTGCCATCAGTGGCACCAGGGGCGCGGGGGCCAACGTCCTGACTTTC. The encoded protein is CAISGTRGAGANVLTF.

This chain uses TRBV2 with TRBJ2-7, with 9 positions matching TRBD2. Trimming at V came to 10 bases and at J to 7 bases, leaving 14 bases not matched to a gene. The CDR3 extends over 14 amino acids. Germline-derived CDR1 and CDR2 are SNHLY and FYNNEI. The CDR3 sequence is CAIWGAGGPREQYF. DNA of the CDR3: TGTGCCATCTGGGGAGCGGGAGGCCCGCGGGAGCAGTACTTC.

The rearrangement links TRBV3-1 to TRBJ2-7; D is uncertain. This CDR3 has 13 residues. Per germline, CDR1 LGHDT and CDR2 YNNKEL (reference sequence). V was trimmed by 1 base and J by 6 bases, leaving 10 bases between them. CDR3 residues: CASSQGTVGEQYF. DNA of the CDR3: TGTGCCAGCAGCCAAGGTACGGTGGGCGAGCAGTACTTC.

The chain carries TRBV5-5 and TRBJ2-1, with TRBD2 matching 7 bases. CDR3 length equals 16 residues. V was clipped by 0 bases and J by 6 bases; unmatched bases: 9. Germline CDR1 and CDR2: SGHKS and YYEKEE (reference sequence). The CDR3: CASSLELAVGGNEQFF. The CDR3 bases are TGTGCCAGCAGCTTGGAGCTAGCGGTCGGAGGCAATGAGCAGTTCTTC.

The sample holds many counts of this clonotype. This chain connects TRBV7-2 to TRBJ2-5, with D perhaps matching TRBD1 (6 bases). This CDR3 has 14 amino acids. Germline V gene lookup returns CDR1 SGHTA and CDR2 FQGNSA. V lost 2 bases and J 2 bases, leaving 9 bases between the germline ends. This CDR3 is CASSLPQGQETQYF. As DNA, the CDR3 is TGTGCCAGCAGCTTACCACAGGGACAAGAGACCCAGTACTTC.

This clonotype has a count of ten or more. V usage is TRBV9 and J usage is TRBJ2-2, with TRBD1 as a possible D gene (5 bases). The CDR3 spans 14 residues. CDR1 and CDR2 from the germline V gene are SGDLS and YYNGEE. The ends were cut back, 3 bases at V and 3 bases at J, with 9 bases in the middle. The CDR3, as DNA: TGTGCCAGCAGCGGAGTAGGGGACACCGGGGAGCTGTTTTTT. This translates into CASSGVGDTGELFF.